This TCR beta chain derives from a study of T cells in Graves' hyperthyroidism and ophthalmopathy. This clonotype was recorded at least ten times. Antigen specificity is unknown. V was trimmed by 5 bases and J by 5 bases, leaving 18 bases between them. This CDR3 has 15 residues. Study-wide findings and caveats: The model's output predicted ophthalmopathy at a median of about 5.9 months prior to onset. Blood held most thyroid clonotypes expanded above 0.001 frequency.

From RNA transcripts, TCR beta CDR3 regions were amplified. First-round RT-PCR targeting the TCR CDR3 was performed with the HTBI primer set. TCRdb called the multiplex PCR reads again in MiXCR, with one record for every CDR3 protein. The sample yields 300,000 to 400,000 distinct CDR3 sequences, roughly 18% seen once. Patients aged 18 to 65 had newly diagnosed hyperthyroidism of under 2 months' duration. The sequencing input was blood. This chain connects TRBV12-3 or TRBV12-4 to TRBJ2-5; tentatively, D is TRBD2 (6 bases). This receptor was taken from a woman between 45 and 60 years old with Graves' hyperthyroidism. CDR3: CASSVGSGVGETQYF. In nucleotides, the CDR3 is TGTGCCAGCAGTGTTGGATCGGGGGTCGGGGAGACCCAGTACTTC.